The 6 T cell receptor beta chains listed next were all sequenced from one sample in a study of control samples from healthy donors and cancer patients. Profiling relied on immunoSEQ multiplex PCR, and the TCRdb table lists in-frame clones only, not all of them. Of about 150,000 clones in the sample, 93% are singletons; the top ten hold less than 6%. Material for sequencing was blood. Source of these receptors: a man aged 18 to 29 in good health.

The chain is built from TRBV9 and TRBJ1-2; TRBD1 aligns across 10 bases. The CDR3 length is 16 residues. Germline loops: CDR1 SGDLS, CDR2 YYNGEE. The J segment lost 4 bases and the V segment lost 1 base, leaving 7 bases of the junction unmatched. Here the CDR3 reads CASSVSDRGRGYGYTF. DNA of the CDR3: TGTGCCAGCAGCGTAAGCGACAGGGGGCGAGGCTATGGCTACACCTTC.

The rearrangement links TRBV4-1 to TRBJ2-2; the D is unclear. Germline assignment: CDR1 MGHRA and CDR2 YSYEKL. V was pared by 0 bases and J by 9 bases, with 11 bases between. This CDR3 contains 14 residues. The CDR3 bases are TGCGCCAGCAGCCAAGAGCTCTCTTTCCGGGAGCTGTTTTTT. Its protein is CASSQELSFRELFF.

The genes are TRBV12-2 and TRBJ2-6. TRBV12-2 is flagged as a pseudogene. This CDR3 contains 18 residues. The CDR3 DNA reads as TGTGCAAGTCGCCTCGGACCGACTCACACAAGTCGGGCCAACGTCCTGACTTTC. This codes for CASRLGPTHTSRANVLTF.

The chain carries TRBV7-9 and TRBJ2-2; 8 bases match TRBD2. CDR3 size: 16 residues. V trimming: 2 bases; J trimming: 6 bases; junction bases outside the gene matches: 8. Germline values: CDR1 SEHNR, CDR2 FQNEAQ (reference sequence). The CDR3 DNA reads TGTGCCAGCAGCTTACCAAAAGCGGGAGACGCCGGGGAGCTGTTTTTT. Translation: CASSLPKAGDAGELFF.

The rearrangement uses TRBV9 and TRBJ2-5; D perhaps matches TRBD2 (6 bases). V lost 2 bases and J lost 5, with 16 bases in between. CDR3 size: 15 residues. The germline V gene has CDR1 SGDLS and CDR2 YYNGEE. CDR3 residues: CASSVGAGKGETQYF. In DNA, the CDR3 is TGTGCCAGCAGCGTCGGTGCGGGGAAGGGGGAGACCCAGTACTTC.

The chain has TRBV21-1 and TRBJ2-4; whether TRBD1, the table's D call, matches the DNA was not checked. TRBV21-1 is given as a pseudogene. The CDR3 runs 17 residues. The CDR3 loop reads CASSKEGASWAKNIQYF. The CDR3 region has the DNA TGTGCCAGCAGCAAAGAGGGGGCGAGTTGGGCCAAAAACATTCAGTACTTC.